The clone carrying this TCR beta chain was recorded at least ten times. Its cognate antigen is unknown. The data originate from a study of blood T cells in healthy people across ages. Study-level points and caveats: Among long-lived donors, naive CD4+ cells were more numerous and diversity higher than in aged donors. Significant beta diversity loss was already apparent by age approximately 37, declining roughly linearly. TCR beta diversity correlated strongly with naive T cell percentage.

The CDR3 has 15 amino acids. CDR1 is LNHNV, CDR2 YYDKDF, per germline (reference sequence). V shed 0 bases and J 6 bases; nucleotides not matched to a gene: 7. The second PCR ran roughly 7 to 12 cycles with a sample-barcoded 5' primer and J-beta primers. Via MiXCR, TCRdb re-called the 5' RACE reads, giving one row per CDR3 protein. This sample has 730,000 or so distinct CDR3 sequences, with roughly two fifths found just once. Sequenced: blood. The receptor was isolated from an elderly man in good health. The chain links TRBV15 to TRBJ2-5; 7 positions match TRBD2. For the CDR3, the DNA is TGTGCCACCAGCAGAGACCGGGGCGGGAGTAAGACCCAGTACTTC. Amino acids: CATSRDRGGSKTQYF.